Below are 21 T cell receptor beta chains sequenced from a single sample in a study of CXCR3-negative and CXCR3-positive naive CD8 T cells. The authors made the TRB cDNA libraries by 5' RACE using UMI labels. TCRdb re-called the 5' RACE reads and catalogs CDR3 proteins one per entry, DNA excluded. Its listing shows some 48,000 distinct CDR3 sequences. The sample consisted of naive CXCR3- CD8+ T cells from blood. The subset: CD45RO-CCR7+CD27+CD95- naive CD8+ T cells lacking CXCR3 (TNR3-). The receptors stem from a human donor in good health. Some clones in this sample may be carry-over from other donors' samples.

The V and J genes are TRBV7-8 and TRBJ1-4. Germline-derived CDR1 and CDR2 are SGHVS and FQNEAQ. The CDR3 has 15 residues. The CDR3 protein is CASSPLMGDDEKLFF.

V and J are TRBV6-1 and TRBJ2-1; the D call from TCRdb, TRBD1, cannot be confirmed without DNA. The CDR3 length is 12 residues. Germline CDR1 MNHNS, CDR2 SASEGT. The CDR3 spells CASRGPTGEQLF.

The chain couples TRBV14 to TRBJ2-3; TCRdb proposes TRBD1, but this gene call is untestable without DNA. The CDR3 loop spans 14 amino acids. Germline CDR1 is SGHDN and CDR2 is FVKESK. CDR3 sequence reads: CASSQPGRPDTQYF.

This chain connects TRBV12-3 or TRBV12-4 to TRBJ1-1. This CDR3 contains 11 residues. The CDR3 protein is CASSLSTEAFF.

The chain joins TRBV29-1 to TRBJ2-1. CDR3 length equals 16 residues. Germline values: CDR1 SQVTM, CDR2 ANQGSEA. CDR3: CSVEDRIESSYNEQFF.

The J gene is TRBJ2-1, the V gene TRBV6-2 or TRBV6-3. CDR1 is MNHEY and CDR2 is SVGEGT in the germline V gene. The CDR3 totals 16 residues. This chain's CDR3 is CASTESWGGSYNEQFF.

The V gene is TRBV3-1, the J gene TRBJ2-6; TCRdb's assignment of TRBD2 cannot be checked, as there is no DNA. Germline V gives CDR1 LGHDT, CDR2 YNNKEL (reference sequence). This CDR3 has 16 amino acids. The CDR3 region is CASRTPLSSGANVLTF. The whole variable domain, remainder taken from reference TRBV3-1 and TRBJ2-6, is DTAVSQTPKYLVTQMGNDKSIKCEQNLGHDTMYWYKQDSKKFLKIMFSYNNKELIINETVPNRFSPKSPDKAHLNLHINSLELGDSAVYFCASRTPLSSGANVLTFGAGSRLTVL.

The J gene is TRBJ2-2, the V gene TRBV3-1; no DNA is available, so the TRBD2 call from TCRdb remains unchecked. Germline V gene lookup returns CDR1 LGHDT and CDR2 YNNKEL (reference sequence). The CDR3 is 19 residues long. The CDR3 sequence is CASSQEGRLETRGRGELFF.

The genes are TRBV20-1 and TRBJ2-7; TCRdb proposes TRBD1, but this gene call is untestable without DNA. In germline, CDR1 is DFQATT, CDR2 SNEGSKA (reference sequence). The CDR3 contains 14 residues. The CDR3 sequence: CSANDRGMTYEQYF.

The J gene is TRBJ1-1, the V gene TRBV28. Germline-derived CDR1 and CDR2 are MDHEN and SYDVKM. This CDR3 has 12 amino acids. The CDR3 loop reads CASSMWGTEAFF.

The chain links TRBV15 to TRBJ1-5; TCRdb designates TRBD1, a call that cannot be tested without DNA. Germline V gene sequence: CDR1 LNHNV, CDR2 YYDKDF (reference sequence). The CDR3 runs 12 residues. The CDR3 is CATSTGGGPQHF.

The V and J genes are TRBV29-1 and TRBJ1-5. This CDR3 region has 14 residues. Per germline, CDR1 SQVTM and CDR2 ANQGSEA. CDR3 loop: CSVGDGNSNQPQHF.

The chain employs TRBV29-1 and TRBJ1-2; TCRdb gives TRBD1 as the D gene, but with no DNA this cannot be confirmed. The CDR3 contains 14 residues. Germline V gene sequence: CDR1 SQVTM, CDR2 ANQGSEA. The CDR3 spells CSVIPWDRVDGYTF.

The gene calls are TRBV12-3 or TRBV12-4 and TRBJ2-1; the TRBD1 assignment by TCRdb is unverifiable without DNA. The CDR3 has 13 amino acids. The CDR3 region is CASSFGGANEQFF.

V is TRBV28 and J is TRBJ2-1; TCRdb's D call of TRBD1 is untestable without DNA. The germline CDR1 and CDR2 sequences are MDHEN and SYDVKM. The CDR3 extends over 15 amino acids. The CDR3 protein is CASTNWDSSYNEQFF.

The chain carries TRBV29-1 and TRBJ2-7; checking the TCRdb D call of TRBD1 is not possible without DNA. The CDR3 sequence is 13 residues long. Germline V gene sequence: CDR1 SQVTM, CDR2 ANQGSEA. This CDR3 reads CSVRRQGGYEQYF.

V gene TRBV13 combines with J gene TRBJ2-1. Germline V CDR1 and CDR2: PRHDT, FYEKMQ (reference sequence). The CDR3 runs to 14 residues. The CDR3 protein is CASSSRTYDSEQFF.

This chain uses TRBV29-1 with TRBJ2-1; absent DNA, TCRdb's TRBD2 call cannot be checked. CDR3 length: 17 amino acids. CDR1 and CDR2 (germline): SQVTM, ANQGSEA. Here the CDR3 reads CSVEDSSSGGAWDEQFF.

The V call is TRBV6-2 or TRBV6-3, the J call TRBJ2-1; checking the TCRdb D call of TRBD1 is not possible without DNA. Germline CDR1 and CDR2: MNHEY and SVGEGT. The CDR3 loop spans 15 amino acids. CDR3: CASSQEGGYYNEQFF.

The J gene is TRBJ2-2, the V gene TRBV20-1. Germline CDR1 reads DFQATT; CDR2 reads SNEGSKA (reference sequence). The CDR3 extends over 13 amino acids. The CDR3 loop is CSARRVEAGELFF.

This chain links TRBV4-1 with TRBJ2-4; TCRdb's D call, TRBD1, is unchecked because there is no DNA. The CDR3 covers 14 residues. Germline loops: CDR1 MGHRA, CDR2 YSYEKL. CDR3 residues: CASSSGTGRDIQYF.